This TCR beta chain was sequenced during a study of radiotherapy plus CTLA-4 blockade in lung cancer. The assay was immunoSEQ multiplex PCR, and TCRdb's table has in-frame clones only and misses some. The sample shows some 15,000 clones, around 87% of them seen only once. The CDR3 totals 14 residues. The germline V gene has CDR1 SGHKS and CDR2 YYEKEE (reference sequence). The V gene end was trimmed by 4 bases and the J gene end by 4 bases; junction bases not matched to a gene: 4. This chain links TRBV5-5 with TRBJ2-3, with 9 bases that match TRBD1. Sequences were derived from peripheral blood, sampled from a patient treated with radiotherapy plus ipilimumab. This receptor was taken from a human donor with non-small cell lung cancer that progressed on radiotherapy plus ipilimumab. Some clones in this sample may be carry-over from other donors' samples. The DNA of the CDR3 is TGTGCCAGCAGCCCACGGACAGGGGCAGATACGCAGTATTTT. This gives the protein CASSPRTGADTQYF.